The 18 T cell receptor beta chains reported below all come from one sample, sequenced in a study of Tregs in tolerant kidney transplant recipients. Profiled with immunoSEQ multiplex PCR; TCRdb holds only in-frame clones, not every one. Across approximately 49,000 clones, the top ten clones capture roughly 0.8% of the sample. The specimen was CD4+ T cells from blood, collected before the transplant. The receptor set was obtained from a human donor who received a combined kidney and bone marrow transplant.

The CDR3 reads CAWSVPQGSYGYTF. The covered CDR3 bases are TGTGCCTGGAGTGTACCTCAGGGATCCTATGGC. The V call is TRBV30, the J call TRBJ1-2, with TRBD1 as a possible D gene (5 bases). From the germline J gene comes the end of the CDR3, since the read stops 3 residues before it. Trimming removed 0 bases from V and 4 bases from J, with 12 bases in between. The CDR3 loop spans 14 amino acids. CDR1 is GTSNPN, CDR2 SVGIG, per germline (reference sequence).

About this clone: The read ends 3 residues shy of where the CDR3 ends; the end is completed using the germline J gene. V and J are TRBV11-2 and TRBJ2-1, with a weak D call TRBD1 (5 bases). The germline V and J ends were trimmed by 5 bases and 0 bases, with 11 bases remaining between them. CDR3 length equals 15 residues. Germline lookup yields CDR1 SGHAT and CDR2 FQNNGV. The part of the CDR3 DNA that was read is TGTGCCAGCAGCCCCACAACAGGCTCCTACAATGAG. Encoded protein: CASSPTTGSYNE. The complete CDR3 sequence is CASSPTTGSYNEQFF.

The part of the CDR3 DNA that was read is TGTGCCAGCAGCTACCCCAACAGGGTTGGC. Translated, it gives CASSYPNRVG. The complete CDR3 reads CASSYPNRVGYTF. V usage is TRBV7-9 and J usage is TRBJ1-2; D might be TRBD1 (6 bases). Read data end 3 residues before the CDR3 end; the end is taken from the germline J gene. CDR1 is SEHNR and CDR2 is FQNEAQ in the germline V gene (reference sequence). The V end was cut by 4 bases, the J end by 7 bases, with 13 bases between. The CDR3 has 13 residues.

A word on this clone: The read terminates 3 residues before the CDR3 end, so the remaining end is supplied by the germline J gene. The chain links TRBV2 to TRBJ2-1; 7 nucleotides align to TRBD2. Germline-derived CDR1 and CDR2 are SNHLY and FYNNEI. CDR3 length: 15 amino acids. J gave up 9 bases and V 6 bases, and 14 bases lay outside the gene matches. This chain's CDR3 is CASSNKREGSSEQFF. The sequenced part of the CDR3 DNA is TGTGCCAGCAGCAATAAGCGGGAAGGATCGTCTGAG.

Turning to this clone: The read falls 3 residues short of the CDR3 end, and the missing part is taken from the germline J gene. The V gene is TRBV29-1, the J gene TRBJ2-1, with 9 bases fitting TRBD1. With 4 bases clipped from V and 7 bases from J, the junction kept 5 bases outside the gene matches. The CDR3 consists of 13 residues. The germline CDR1 and CDR2 sequences are SQVTM and ANQGSEA. The CDR3 DNA, read in part, is TGCAGCGTTGTCGTGACAGGGGGGAATGAG. Translating gives CSVVVTGGNE. The full CDR3 reads CSVVVTGGNEQFF.

The DNA read from the CDR3 is TGCGCCAGCAGCGTTAGCGGTTTTTACACAGATACG. Its translation is CASSVSGFYTDT. In full, the CDR3 is CASSVSGFYTDTQYF. V is TRBV5-1 and J is TRBJ2-3; a weak D match, TRBD2 (6 bases). The CDR3 extends 3 residues past the end of the read, so its final part is completed from the germline J gene. The V and J ends lost 4 bases and 2 bases respectively, with 14 bases between them. This CDR3 has 15 amino acids. CDR1 is SGHRS, CDR2 YFSETQ, per germline.

With regard to this clone: The read ends 3 residues before the CDR3 terminus; that terminus is restored from the germline J gene. The chain recombines TRBV20-1 with TRBJ2-3; 10 nucleotides line up with TRBD1. The CDR3 sequence is 16 residues long. Germline CDR1 and CDR2: DFQATT and SNEGSKA (reference sequence). Trimming cost V 1 base and J 3 bases; bases outside gene matches: 7. CDR3 protein: CSARARQGARTDTQYF. The sequenced part of the CDR3 DNA is TGCAGTGCTAGAGCCCGACAGGGGGCGCGGACAGATACG.

To note about this clone: The CDR3 extends 3 residues past the end of the read, so its final part is completed from the germline J gene. J is TRBJ2-7 and V is TRBV5-8, with D possibly matching TRBD1 (6 bases). Trimming took off 6 bases at V and 0 bases at J, with 13 bases between the two ends. Germline CDR1 reads SGHTS; CDR2 reads YDEGEE. The CDR3 totals 14 residues. CDR3 DNA (partial): TGTGCCAGCAACATGGACAGAAGCTCCTACGAG. It encodes CASNMDRSSYE. The CDR3 in full is CASNMDRSSYEQYF.

Details on this clone: The CDR3 end is not reached by the read, which stops 3 residues before it; the germline J gene fills it in. This chain links TRBV5-6 with TRBJ1-2; D not resolved. V lost 1 base and J 0 bases, leaving 10 bases between the germline ends. The CDR3 consists of 15 residues. CDR1 and CDR2 from the germline V gene are SGHDT and YYEEEE. The sequenced CDR3 bases are TGTGCCAGCAGCTTGCGTCAGATACCTAACTATGGC. Amino acid sequence: CASSLRQIPNYG. The full CDR3 reads CASSLRQIPNYGYTF.

Points on this clone: The CDR3 goes on 3 residues after the read ends, and that part is filled in from the germline J gene. This chain joins TRBV7-9 and TRBJ2-7, with TRBD1 matching over 10 bases. CDR1 SEHNR and CDR2 FQNEAQ come from the germline V gene (reference sequence). V dropped 5 bases and J dropped 6; count of bases not matched to a gene: 4. The CDR3 totals 13 residues. Partial CDR3 DNA: TGTGCCAGCAGCCGACAGGGGGCGGGCGAG. This gives the protein CASSRQGAGE. The complete CDR3 reads CASSRQGAGEQYF.

In the case of this clone: The CDR3 is cut off 3 residues early in the read; its end comes from the germline J gene. The chain has TRBV7-2 and TRBJ2-1; D might be TRBD2 (5 bases). Germline CDR1 SGHTA, CDR2 FQGNSA. Deletions cut 1 base from V and 5 bases from J, with 9 bases between. The CDR3 runs 14 residues. The DNA read from the CDR3 is TGTGCCAGCAGCTTAGGAGGGTTCAACAATGAG. Translated: CASSLGGFNNE. The entire CDR3 protein is CASSLGGFNNEQFF.

The sequenced part of the CDR3 DNA is TGTGCCAGCAGCTTGTCCGGGACAGCTAACACTGAA. Amino acids: CASSLSGTANTE. The CDR3 reads in full as CASSLSGTANTEAFF. The chain couples TRBV7-9 to TRBJ1-1, with TRBD1 identical over 7 bases. The missing CDR3 end, 3 residues past where the read stops, is filled in from the germline J gene. The length of the CDR3 is 15 residues. The V and J ends lost 3 bases and 2 bases, in that order; junction bases with no gene match: 6. Per germline, CDR1 SEHNR and CDR2 FQNEAQ (reference sequence).

For this clone: Sequence at one end of the junction differs from germline and may be a read error. Sequencing ends 3 residues short of the CDR3 end; the germline J gene provides the rest. The chain joins TRBV4-2 to TRBJ2-7, with unresolved D. The CDR3 is 14 amino acids. Germline CDR1 LGHNA, CDR2 YNFKEQ. The sequenced CDR3 bases are TGCGCCAGCAGCCAAGGCAGTGGCCCCTACGAG. Its protein product is CASSQGSGPYE. The whole CDR3 protein reads CASSQGSGPYEQYF.

Note on this clone: Coverage ceases 3 residues before the CDR3 finishes, and the germline J gene fills in the end. The rearrangement links TRBV18 to TRBJ2-5, with 7 positions matching TRBD2. There are 15 residues in the CDR3. J was trimmed by 2 bases and V by 1 base; bases with no gene match: 4. Per germline, CDR1 KGHSH and CDR2 LQKENI. The covered CDR3 bases are TGTGCCAGCTCACCACAACACGGGGGGCAAGAGACC. This sequence encodes CASSPQHGGQET. The full CDR3 reads CASSPQHGGQETQYF.

As to this clone: The read gets to within 3 residues of the CDR3 end, and the germline J gene fills in the rest. V gene TRBV5-1 combines with J gene TRBJ1-1, with TRBD1 as a possible D gene (6 bases). Germline V CDR1 and CDR2: SGHRS, YFSETQ. V was shortened by 1 base and J by 1 base, with 11 bases between the two germline ends. The CDR3 is 15 residues long. CDR3 sequence reads: CASSLSGGPNTEAFF. The CDR3 DNA, read in part, is TGCGCCAGCAGCTTGTCGGGGGGCCCGAACACTGAA.

This clone is called medium-sized (0.01 to 0.1%) based on its frequency. The sequence runs out 3 residues before the end of the CDR3; the remainder is reconstructed from the germline J gene. The chain joins TRBV20-1 to TRBJ2-3; 12 positions match TRBD2. CDR3 length: 14 amino acids. CDR1 is DFQATT and CDR2 is SNEGSKA in the germline V gene (reference sequence). Losses at the gene ends were 6 bases for V and 4 bases for J; bases not matched to a gene: 5. Incomplete CDR3 DNA: TGCAGTGCGCCCTCTAGCGGGGGGGCAGATACG. Translation gives CSAPSSGGADT. In full, the CDR3 reads CSAPSSGGADTQYF.

The CDR3 loop is CASSLRGSTEAFF. CDR3 DNA (partial): TGCGCCAGCAGCTTGCGTGGCAGCACTGAA. The V and J genes are TRBV5-1 and TRBJ1-1, with D unresolved. The CDR3 end is not reached by the read, which stops 3 residues before it; the germline J gene fills it in. Germline values: CDR1 SGHRS, CDR2 YFSETQ. With 1 base removed from V and 4 bases from J, the gap between germline ends came to 8 bases. CDR3 length: 13 amino acids.

The covered CDR3 bases are TGTGCCAGCAGCTTTGCCGGGACTAGCTTAGGTGAG. Its translation is CASSFAGTSLGE. The whole CDR3 protein reads CASSFAGTSLGEQFF. V and J are TRBV7-2 and TRBJ2-1; 9 bases are a match to TRBD2. The read finishes 3 residues shy of the CDR3 end, and the germline J gene is used to complete it. V gave up 3 bases and J gave up 9 bases; unmatched junction bases: 9. The germline V gene encodes CDR1 SGHTA and CDR2 FQGNSA. This CDR3 has 15 residues. The complete variable domain, with remaining parts taken from reference TRBV7-2 and TRBJ2-1, reads GAGVSQSPSNKVTEKGKDVELRCDPISGHTALYWYRQSLGQGLEFLIYFQGNSAPDKSGLPSDRFSAERTGGSVSTLTIQRTQQEDSAVYLCASSFAGTSLGEQFFGPGTRLTVL.